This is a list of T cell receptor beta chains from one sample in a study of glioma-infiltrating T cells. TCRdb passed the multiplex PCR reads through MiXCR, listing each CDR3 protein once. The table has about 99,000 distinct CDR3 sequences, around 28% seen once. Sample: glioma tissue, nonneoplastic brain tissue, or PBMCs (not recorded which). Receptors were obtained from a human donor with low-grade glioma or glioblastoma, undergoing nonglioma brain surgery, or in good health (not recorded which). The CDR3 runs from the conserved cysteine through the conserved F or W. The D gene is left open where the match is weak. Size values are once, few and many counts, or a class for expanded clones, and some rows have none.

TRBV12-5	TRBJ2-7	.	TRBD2	TGTGCTAGTGGTTTGCGGGAGGGCTACGAGCAGTACTTC	CASGLREGYEQYF
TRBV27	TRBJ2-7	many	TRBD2	TGTGCCAGCAGACGAGCGGGGGGGCCAGGCGAGCAGTACTTC	CASRRAGGPGEQYF
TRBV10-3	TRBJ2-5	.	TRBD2	TGTGCCATCAGTGCTAGCGGGGGGCAAGAGACCCAGTACTTC	CAISASGGQETQYF
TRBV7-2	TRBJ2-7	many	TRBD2	TGTGCCAGCAGCTCCGGACTAGCGGGGCAAACCTACGAGCAGTACTTC	CASSSGLAGQTYEQYF
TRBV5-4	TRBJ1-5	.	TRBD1	TGTGCCAGCAGCCGGGACAGAGAGAATCAGCCCCAGCATTTT	CASSRDRENQPQHF
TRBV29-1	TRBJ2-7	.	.	TGCAGCGCCAAGGCCCTCGAGGGGCCCTACGAGCAGTACTTC	CSAKALEGPYEQYF
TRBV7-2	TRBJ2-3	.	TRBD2	TGTGCCAGCAGCTTTGAGCGGGGGGGCCCGTCGACAGATACGCAGTATTTT	CASSFERGGPSTDTQYF
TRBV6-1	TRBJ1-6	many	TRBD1	TGTGCCAGCAGGGACAGGGGGAACTCACCCCTCCACTTT	CASRDRGNSPLHF
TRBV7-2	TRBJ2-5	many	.	TGTGCCAGCAGCCCCCCAGGGCGGGAGACCCAGTACTTC	CASSPPGRETQYF
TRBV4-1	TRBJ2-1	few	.	TGCGCCAGCAGCCCCTCCTTTTCCCCCGATGAGCAGTTCTTC	CASSPSFSPDEQFF